This record concerns one TCR beta chain sequence. The antigen is undetermined. Profiling that covered TCR beta VDJ and CDR3 relied on genomic DNA as its template. One entry per CDR3 protein results from TCRdb running MiXCR on the reads. Of about 190,000 distinct CDR3 sequences in the sample, approximately 50% were seen once. This specimen comes from a study of CD8+CD57+ T cells in acquired aplastic anemia. Trimming left V 7 bases short and J 4 bases short, with 13 bases between. CDR1 and CDR2 from the germline V gene are ENHRY and SYGVKD. There are 13 residues in the CDR3. Study results and caveats: Patients and controls had CD8+ Simpson's diversity values that were not significantly distinct.

The sequenced sample was sorted CD4+, CD8+, or CD8+CD57+ T cells (not recorded which) from PBMCs. V and J are TRBV10-3 and TRBJ2-5; a weak D match, TRBD2 (6 bases). The clonotype comes from a human donor in good health, serving as a control. The CDR3 nucleotides read TGTGCCATCAACGGAGGGGTACGAGAGACCCAGTACTTC. Amino acid sequence: CAINGGVRETQYF.